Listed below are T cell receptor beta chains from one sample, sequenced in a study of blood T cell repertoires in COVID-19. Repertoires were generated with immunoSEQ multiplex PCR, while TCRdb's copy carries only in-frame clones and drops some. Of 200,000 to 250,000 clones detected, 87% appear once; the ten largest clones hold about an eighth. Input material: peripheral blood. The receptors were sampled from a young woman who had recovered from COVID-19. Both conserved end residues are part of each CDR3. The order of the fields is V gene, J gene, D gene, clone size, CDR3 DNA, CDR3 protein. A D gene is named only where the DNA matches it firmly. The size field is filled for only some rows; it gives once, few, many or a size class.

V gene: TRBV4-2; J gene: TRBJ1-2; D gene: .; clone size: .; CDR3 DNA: TGTGCCAGCAGCCAACCCACGGGGACTAACTATGGCTACACCTTC; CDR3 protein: CASSQPTGTNYGYTF
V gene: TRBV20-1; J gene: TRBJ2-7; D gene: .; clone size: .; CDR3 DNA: TGCAGTGCTAGTAAGGACAGCTCCTACGAGCAGTACTTC; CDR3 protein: CSASKDSSYEQYF
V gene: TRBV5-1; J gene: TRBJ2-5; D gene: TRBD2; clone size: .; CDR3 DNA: TGCGCCAGCAGCATGCGTAGCGGGAGACAAGAGACCCAGTACTTC; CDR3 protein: CASSMRSGRQETQYF
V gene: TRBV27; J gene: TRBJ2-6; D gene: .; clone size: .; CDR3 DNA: TGTGCCAGCAGCCCTATATCCCTCGGACAGAATCCTTCTGGGGCCAACGTCCTGACTTTC; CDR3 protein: CASSPISLGQNPSGANVLTF
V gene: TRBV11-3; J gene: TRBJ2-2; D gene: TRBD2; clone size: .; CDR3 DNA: TGTGCCAGCAGCTTTCGAGCCAGCGGGAGATTGGGGACCGGGGAGCTGTTTTTT; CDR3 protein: CASSFRASGRLGTGELFF
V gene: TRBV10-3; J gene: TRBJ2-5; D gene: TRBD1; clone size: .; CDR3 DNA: TGTGCCATCAGTGGAACCGGGACAGGGTTTTGGGAGACCCAGTACTTC; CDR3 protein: CAISGTGTGFWETQYF
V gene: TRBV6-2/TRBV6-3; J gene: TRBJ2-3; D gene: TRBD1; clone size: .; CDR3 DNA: TGTGCCAGCAGTGTGGGACAGGGCCCCACAGATACGCAGTATTTT; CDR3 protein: CASSVGQGPTDTQYF
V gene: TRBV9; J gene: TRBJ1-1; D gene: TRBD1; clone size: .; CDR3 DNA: TGTGCCAGCAGCGTAGATGGGACAGGGGAAGCTTTCTTT; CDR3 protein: CASSVDGTGEAFF
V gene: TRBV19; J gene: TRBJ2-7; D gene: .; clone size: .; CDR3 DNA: TGTGCCAGTAGTCAGGGCTACGAGCAGTACTTC; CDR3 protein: CASSQGYEQYF
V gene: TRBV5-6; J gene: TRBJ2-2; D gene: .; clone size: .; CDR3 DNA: TGTGCCAGCAGCTTGTTACAGGAGAACACCGGGGAGCTGTTTTTT; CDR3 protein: CASSLLQENTGELFF
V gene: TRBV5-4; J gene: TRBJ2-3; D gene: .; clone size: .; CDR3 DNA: TGTGCCAGCAGCGCTGAACTGGGAGGTAGCACAGATACGCAGTATTTT; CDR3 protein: CASSAELGGSTDTQYF
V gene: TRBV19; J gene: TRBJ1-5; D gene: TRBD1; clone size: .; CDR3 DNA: TGTGCCAGTGGTGTGGCAGGGGGTTATCAGCCCCAGCATTTT; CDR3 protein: CASGVAGGYQPQHF
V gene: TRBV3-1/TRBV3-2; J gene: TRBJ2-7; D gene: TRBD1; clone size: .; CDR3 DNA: TGTGCCAGCAGAACCAGGGGCGACAGGGGGCTCCACGAGCAGTACTTC; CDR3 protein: CASRTRGDRGLHEQYF
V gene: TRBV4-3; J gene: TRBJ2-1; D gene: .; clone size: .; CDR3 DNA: TGCGCCAGCAGCCAAGATTTGGCGGGATGGGACAATGAGCAGTTCTTC; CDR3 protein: CASSQDLAGWDNEQFF
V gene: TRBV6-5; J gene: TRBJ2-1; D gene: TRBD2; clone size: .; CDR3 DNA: TGTGCCAGCATCAAACTAGCGGGCAATGAGCAGTTCTTC; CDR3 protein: CASIKLAGNEQFF
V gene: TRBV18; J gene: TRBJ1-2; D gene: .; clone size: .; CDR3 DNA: TGTGCCAGCTCACCACTTCCCCCAGGGGCCTATGGCTACACCTTC; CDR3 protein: CASSPLPPGAYGYTF
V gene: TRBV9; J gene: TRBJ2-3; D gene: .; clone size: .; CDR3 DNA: TGTGCCAGCAGCGTACAAGGGGTAACAGATACGCAGTATTTT; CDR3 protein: CASSVQGVTDTQYF
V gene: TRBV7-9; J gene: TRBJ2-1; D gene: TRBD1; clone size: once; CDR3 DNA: TGTGCCAGCAGCTTAGTCATCGTAGTCGACAGGGACTACAATGAGCAGTTCTTC; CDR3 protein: CASSLVIVVDRDYNEQFF
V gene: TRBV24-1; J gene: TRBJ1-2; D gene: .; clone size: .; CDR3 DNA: TGTGCCACCAGTGATGCCGACAAACTCTATGGCTACACCTTC; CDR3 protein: CATSDADKLYGYTF
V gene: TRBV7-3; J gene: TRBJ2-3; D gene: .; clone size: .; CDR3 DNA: TGTGCCAGCAGCTTTGGGGCGCAAAGCACAGATACGCAGTATTTT; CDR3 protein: CASSFGAQSTDTQYF
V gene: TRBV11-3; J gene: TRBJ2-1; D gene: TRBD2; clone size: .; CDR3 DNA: TGTGCCAGCAGGCCTAGCGGGAGAGGAAGTGAGCAGTTCTTC; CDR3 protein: CASRPSGRGSEQFF
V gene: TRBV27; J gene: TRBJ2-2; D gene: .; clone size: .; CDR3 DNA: TGTGCCAGCAGTTTATCGATGGCGAGCGCCATACCAGCCGGGGAGCTGTTTTTT; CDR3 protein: CASSLSMASAIPAGELFF
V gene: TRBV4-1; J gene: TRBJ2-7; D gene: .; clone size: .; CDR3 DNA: TGCGCCAGCAGCCAAGATTTCAGGGGCCCCTACGAGCAGTACTTC; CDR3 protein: CASSQDFRGPYEQYF
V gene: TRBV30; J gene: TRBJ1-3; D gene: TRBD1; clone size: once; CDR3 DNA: TGTGCCTGTCATCCGGGACAGAGCTCTGGAAACACCATATATTTT; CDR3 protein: CACHPGQSSGNTIYF
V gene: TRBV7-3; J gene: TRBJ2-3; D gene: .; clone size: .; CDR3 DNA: TGTGCCAGCAGCTTACGCGGATTCTCGGATACGCAGTATTTT; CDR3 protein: CASSLRGFSDTQYF
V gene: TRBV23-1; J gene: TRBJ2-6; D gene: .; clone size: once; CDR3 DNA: TGCGCCAGCAGCCACAGGTTTTCGTCCTTCTCTGGGGCCAACGTCCTGACTTTC; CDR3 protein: CASSHRFSSFSGANVLTF
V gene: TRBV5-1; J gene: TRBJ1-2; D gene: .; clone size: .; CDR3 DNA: TGCGCCAGCAGCGTGTACAGGGTCTATGGCTACACCTTC; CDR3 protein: CASSVYRVYGYTF
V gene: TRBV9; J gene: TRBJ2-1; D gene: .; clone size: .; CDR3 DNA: TGTGCCAGCAGCGTAGGTTTAGACAATGAGCAGTTCTTC; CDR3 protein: CASSVGLDNEQFF
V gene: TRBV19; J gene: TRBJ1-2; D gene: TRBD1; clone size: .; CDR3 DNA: TGTGCCAGTAGTATAGCTACAGGGGACGGCTATGGCTACACCTTC; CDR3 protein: CASSIATGDGYGYTF
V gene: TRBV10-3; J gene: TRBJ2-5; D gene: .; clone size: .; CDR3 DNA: TGTGCCATCAGTGAGTATACGGGAGAGACCCAGTACTTC; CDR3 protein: CAISEYTGETQYF
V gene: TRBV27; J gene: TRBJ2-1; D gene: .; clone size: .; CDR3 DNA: TGTGCCAGCAGTACTATCCCTCCGGGAGTGGCCCCCGCGAGCAATGAGCAGTTCTTC; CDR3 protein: CASSTIPPGVAPASNEQFF
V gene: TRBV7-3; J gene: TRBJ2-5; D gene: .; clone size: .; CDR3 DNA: TGTGCCAGCAGCTTAGTCAGGGGAACACAAGAGACCCAGTACTTC; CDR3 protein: CASSLVRGTQETQYF
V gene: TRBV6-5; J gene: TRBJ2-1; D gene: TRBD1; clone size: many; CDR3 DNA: TGTGCCAGCAGCCCCAAGCCGACAGGGGTCGGTCAGTTCTTC; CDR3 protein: CASSPKPTGVGQFF